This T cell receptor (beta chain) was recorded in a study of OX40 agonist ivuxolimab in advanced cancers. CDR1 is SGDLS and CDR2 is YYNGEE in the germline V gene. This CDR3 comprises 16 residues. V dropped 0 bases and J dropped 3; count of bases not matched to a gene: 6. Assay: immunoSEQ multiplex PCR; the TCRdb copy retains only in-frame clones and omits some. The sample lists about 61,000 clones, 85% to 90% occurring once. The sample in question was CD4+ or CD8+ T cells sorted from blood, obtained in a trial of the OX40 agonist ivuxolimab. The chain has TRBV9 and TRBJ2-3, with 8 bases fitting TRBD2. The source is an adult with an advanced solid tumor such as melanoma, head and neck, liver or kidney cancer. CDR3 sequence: CASSVALERGTDTQYF. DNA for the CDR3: TGTGCCAGCAGCGTAGCTCTCGAGCGGGGGACAGATACGCAGTATTTT.